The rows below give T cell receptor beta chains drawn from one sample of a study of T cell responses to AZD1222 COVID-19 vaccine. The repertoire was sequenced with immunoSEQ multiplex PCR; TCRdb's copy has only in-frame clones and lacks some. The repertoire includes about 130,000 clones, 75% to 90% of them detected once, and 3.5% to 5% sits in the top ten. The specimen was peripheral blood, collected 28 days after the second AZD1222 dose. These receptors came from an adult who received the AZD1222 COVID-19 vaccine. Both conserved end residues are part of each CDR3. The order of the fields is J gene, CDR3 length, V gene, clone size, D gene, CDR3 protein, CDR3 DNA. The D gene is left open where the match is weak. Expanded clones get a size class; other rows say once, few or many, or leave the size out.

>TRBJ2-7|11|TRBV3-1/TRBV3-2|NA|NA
CASSHRSEQYF
TGTGCCAGCAGCCATCGATCCGAGCAGTACTTC
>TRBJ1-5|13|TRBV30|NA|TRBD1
CAWQDRGDQPQHF
TGTGCCTGGCAGGACAGGGGGGATCAGCCCCAGCATTTT
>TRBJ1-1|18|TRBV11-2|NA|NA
CASSLDRSLGIANTEAFF
TGTGCCAGCAGCTTAGATCGCAGCTTGGGGATAGCGAACACTGAAGCTTTCTTT
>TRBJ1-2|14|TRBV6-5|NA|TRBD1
CASRKGDRSYGYTF
TGTGCCAGCAGAAAAGGGGACAGGAGCTATGGCTACACCTTC
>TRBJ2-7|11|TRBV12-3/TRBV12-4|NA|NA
CASSYGDEQYF
TGTGCCAGCAGTTATGGGGACGAGCAGTACTTC
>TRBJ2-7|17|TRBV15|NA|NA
CATSRADGVEASYEQYF
TGTGCCACCAGCAGAGCAGATGGGGTGGAAGCGTCCTACGAGCAGTACTTC
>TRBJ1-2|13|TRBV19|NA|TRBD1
CASRDRGRDGYTF
TGTGCCAGTAGGGACAGGGGAAGGGACGGCTACACCTTC
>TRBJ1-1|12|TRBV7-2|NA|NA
CASSSPNTEAFF
TGTGCCAGCAGTTCCCCCAACACTGAAGCTTTCTTT
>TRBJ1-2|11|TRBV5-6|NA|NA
CASSRLRGYTF
TGTGCCAGCAGCCGCCTTAGAGGCTACACCTTC
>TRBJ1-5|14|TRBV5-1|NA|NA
CASRNPGEGQPQHF
TGCGCCAGCAGGAATCCAGGGGAAGGTCAGCCCCAGCATTTT
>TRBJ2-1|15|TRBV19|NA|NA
CASSIYQGGYNEQFF
TGTGCCAGTAGTATATACCAGGGAGGATACAATGAGCAGTTCTTC
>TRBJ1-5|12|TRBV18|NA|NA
CASSRGDQPQHF
TGTGCCAGCTCACGAGGGGATCAGCCCCAGCATTTT
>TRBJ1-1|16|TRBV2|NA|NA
CASRDSARGVITEAFF
TGTGCCAGCAGGGACTCTGCTAGAGGGGTCATCACTGAAGCTTTCTTT
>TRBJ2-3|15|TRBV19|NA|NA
CASTPRGRGTDTQYF
TGTGCCAGTACCCCCCGGGGAAGGGGCACAGATACGCAGTATTTT
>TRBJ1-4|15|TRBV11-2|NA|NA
CASSLRGATNEKLFF
TGTGCCAGCAGCTTAAGGGGGGCAACTAATGAAAAACTGTTTTTT
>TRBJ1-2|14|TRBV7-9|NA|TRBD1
CASSLPTGGAGYTF
TGTGCCAGCAGCTTACCAACAGGGGGCGCAGGCTACACCTTC
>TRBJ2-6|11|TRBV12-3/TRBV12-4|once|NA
CASSFTGVLTF
TGTGCCAGCAGTTTCACCGGCGTCCTGACTTTC
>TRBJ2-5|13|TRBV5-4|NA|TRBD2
CASSSASGETQYF
TGTGCCAGCAGCTCCGCTAGCGGGGAGACCCAGTACTTC
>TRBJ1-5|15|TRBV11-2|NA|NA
CASSLSLGAGQPQHF
TGTGCCAGCAGCTTATCCTTGGGGGCTGGTCAGCCCCAGCATTTT
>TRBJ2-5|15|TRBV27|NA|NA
CASSLTSQTQETQYF
TGTGCCAGCAGCCTTACGTCCCAGACCCAAGAGACCCAGTACTTC
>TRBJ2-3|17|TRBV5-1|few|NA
CASSLAVGADSTDTQYF
TGCGCCAGCAGCTTGGCCGTGGGAGCGGATAGCACAGATACGCAGTATTTT
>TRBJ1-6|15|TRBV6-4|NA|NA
CASSDSIRRDSPLHF
TGTGCCAGCAGTGACTCGATACGCCGAGATTCACCCCTCCACTTT
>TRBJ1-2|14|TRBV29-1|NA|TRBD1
CSVGGGQADGGYTF
TGCAGCGTTGGCGGTGGACAGGCTGATGGAGGCTACACCTTC
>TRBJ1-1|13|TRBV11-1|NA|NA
CASSPTSNTEAFF
TGTGCCAGCAGCCCAACATCGAACACTGAAGCTTTCTTT
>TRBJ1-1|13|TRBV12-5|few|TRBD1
CASGQGGGSEAFF
TGTGCTAGTGGCCAGGGAGGGGGCTCTGAAGCTTTCTTT
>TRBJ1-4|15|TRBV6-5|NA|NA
CASRQTGTLNEKLFF
TGTGCCAGCAGACAGACCGGGACACTGAATGAAAAACTGTTTTTT
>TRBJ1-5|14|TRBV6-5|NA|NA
CASSLGVGNQPQHF
TGTGCCAGCAGTTTAGGAGTAGGCAATCAGCCCCAGCATTTT
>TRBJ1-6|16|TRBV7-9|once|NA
CASSSFDGGRNSPLHF
TGTGCCAGCAGCTCGTTCGACGGGGGGAGAAATTCACCCCTCCACTTT
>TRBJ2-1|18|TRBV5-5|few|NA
CASSFSQGRYSSYNEQFF
TGTGCCAGCAGCTTCTCTCAGGGAAGGTATAGCTCCTACAATGAGCAGTTCTTC
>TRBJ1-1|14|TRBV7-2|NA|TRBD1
CASRLGTGRTEAFF
TGTGCCAGCAGATTGGGGACAGGGAGAACTGAAGCTTTCTTT
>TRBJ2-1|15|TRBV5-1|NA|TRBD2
CASSFGGGLANEQFF
TGCGCCAGCAGCTTCGGCGGGGGGTTAGCAAATGAGCAGTTCTTC
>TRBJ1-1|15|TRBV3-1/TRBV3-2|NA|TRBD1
CASSPRGPMNTEAFF
TGTGCCAGCAGCCCTAGGGGGCCCATGAACACTGAAGCTTTCTTT
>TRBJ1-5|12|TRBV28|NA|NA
CAIQGRNQPQHF
TGTGCCATCCAGGGCAGGAATCAGCCCCAGCATTTT
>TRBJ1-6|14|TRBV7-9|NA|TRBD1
CASRNGTGGSPLHF
TGTGCCAGCAGAAACGGGACAGGGGGTTCACCCCTCCACTTT
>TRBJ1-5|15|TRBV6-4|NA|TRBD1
CASSASDRANQPQHF
TGTGCCAGCAGTGCCAGCGACAGGGCGAATCAGCCCCAGCATTTT
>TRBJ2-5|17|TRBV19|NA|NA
CASSIAWQGGIQETQYF
TGTGCCAGTAGTATCGCGTGGCAGGGGGGAATACAAGAGACCCAGTACTTC
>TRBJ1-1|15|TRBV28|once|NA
CASTLKGGPNTEAFF
TGTGCCAGCACCCTAAAGGGGGGCCCGAACACTGAAGCTTTCTTT
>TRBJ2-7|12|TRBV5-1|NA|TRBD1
CASSLNRGEQYF
TGCGCCAGCAGCTTGAACAGGGGCGAGCAGTACTTC
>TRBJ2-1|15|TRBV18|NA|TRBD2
CASSPVQRGDNEQFF
TGTGCCAGCTCACCAGTGCAGCGGGGAGACAATGAGCAGTTCTTC
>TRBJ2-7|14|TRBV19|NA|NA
CASSMVAGTYEQYF
TGTGCCAGTAGTATGGTGGCAGGGACCTACGAGCAGTACTTC
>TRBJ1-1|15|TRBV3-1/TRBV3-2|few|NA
CASSQSNRADTEAFF
TGTGCCAGCAGCCAATCAAACAGGGCGGACACTGAAGCTTTCTTT
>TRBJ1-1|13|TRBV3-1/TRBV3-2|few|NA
CASSQDGAGRAFF
TGTGCCAGCAGCCAAGATGGGGCAGGGAGAGCTTTCTTT
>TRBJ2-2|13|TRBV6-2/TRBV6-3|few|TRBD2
CASSPGGPGELFF
TGTGCCAGCAGCCCGGGGGGTCCCGGGGAGCTGTTTTTT
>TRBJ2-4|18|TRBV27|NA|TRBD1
CASSLGRAGGRAKNIQYF
TGTGCCAGCAGTTTAGGGCGGGCAGGGGGAAGAGCCAAAAACATTCAGTACTTC
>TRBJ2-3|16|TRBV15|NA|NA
CATSRNDRISTDTQYF
TGTGCCACCAGCAGGAATGACAGAATAAGCACAGATACGCAGTATTTT
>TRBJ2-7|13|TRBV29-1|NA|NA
CSVSHTGTYEQYF
TGCAGCGTTTCACACACAGGAACCTACGAGCAGTACTTC
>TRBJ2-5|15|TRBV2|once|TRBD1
CASRSRDRVRETQYF
TGTGCCAGCAGAAGCCGGGACAGGGTTCGAGAGACCCAGTACTTC
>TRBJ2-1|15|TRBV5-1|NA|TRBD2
CASSLPSGDYNEQFF
TGCGCCAGCAGCTTGCCTAGCGGGGACTACAATGAGCAGTTCTTC
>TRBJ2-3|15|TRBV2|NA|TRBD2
CASLDLSGGADTQYF
TGTGCCAGCCTGGATCTAAGCGGGGGGGCAGATACGCAGTATTTT
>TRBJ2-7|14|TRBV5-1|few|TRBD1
CASSPGTGGDEQYF
TGCGCCAGCAGCCCCGGGACAGGGGGCGACGAGCAGTACTTC
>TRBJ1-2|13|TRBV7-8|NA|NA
CASSLGDIYGYTF
TGTGCCAGCAGCTTAGGTGATATCTATGGCTACACCTTC